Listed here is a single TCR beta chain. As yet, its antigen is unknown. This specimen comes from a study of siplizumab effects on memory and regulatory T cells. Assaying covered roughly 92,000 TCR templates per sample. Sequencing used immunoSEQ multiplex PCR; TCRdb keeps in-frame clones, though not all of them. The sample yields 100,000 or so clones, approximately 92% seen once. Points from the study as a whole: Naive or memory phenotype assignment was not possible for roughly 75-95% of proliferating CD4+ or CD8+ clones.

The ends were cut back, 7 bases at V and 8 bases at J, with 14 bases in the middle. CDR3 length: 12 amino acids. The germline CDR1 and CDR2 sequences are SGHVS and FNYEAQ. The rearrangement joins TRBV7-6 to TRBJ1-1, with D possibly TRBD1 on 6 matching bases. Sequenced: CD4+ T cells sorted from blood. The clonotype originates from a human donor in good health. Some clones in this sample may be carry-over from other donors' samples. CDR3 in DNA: TGTGCCAGCAAAGGGGGGGACGGAGAAGCTTTCTTT. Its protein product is CASKGGDGEAFF.